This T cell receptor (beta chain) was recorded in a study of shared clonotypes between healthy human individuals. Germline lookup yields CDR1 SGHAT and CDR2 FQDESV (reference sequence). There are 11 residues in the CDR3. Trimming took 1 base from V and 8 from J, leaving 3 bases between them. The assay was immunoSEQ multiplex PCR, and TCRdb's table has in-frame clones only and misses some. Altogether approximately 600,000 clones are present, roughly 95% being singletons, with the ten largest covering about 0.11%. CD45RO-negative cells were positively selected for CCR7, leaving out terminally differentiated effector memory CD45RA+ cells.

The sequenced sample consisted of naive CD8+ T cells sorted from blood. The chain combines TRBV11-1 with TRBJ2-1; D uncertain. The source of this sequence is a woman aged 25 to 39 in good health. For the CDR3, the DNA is TGTGCCAGCAGCTTAGGCCATGAGCAGTTCTTC. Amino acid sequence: CASSLGHEQFF.